Listed below are T cell receptor beta chains from one sample, sequenced in a study of T cells in Graves' hyperthyroidism and ophthalmopathy. TCRdb re-called the multiplex PCR reads through MiXCR, storing one row per CDR3 protein. The data hold about 530,000 distinct CDR3 sequences, with roughly 17% observed a single time. The sequenced material came from blood. These receptors were obtained from a woman aged 18-29 years with Graves' ophthalmopathy. Each CDR3 is given with its conserved first and last residue. The D gene is left open where the match is weak. Size values are once, few and many counts, or a class for expanded clones, and some rows have none.

j_gene: TRBJ2-2
v_gene: TRBV5-4
abundance: few
d_gene: TRBD2
CDR3nt: TGTGCCACCCGTCCCGGACTAGCGGACGTAAGGGAGCTGTTTTTT
CDR3aa: CATRPGLADVRELFF

j_gene: TRBJ2-5
v_gene: TRBV6-1
abundance: many
d_gene: -
CDR3nt: TGTGCCAGCAGCCGAGGGGGAGAGACCCAGTACTTC
CDR3aa: CASSRGGETQYF

j_gene: TRBJ1-4
v_gene: TRBV10-3
abundance: many
d_gene: -
CDR3nt: TGTGCCATCAGTGAGTCTGCCTCGACTAATGAAAAACTGTTTTTT
CDR3aa: CAISESASTNEKLFF

j_gene: TRBJ1-1
v_gene: TRBV29-1
abundance: few
d_gene: -
CDR3nt: TGCAGCGTCCTCGTTGGCGGGAACACTGAAGCTTTCTTT
CDR3aa: CSVLVGGNTEAFF

j_gene: TRBJ1-1
v_gene: TRBV28
abundance: many
d_gene: -
CDR3nt: TGTGCCAGCAGTTACCGACAGGAGAACACTGAAGCTTTCTTT
CDR3aa: CASSYRQENTEAFF

j_gene: TRBJ2-7
v_gene: TRBV25-1
abundance: -
d_gene: -
CDR3nt: TGTGCCAGCAGTGGATTTCGGTTACAGGGTCTACCGTACGAGCAGTACTTC
CDR3aa: CASSGFRLQGLPYEQYF

j_gene: TRBJ1-3
v_gene: TRBV19
abundance: once
d_gene: -
CDR3nt: TGTGCCAGTAGTCCGGTCACCAGCTCTGGAAACACCATATATTTT
CDR3aa: CASSPVTSSGNTIYF

j_gene: TRBJ1-2
v_gene: TRBV28
abundance: many
d_gene: TRBD1
CDR3nt: TGTGCCAGCAGTTTTCCTTCGACAGGGGGGTATGGCTACACCTTC
CDR3aa: CASSFPSTGGYGYTF

j_gene: TRBJ1-4
v_gene: TRBV3-1
abundance: many
d_gene: -
CDR3nt: TGTGCCAGCAGCCCCTCACAGGGCGGCGGTGAAAAACTGTTTTTT
CDR3aa: CASSPSQGGGEKLFF

j_gene: TRBJ2-7
v_gene: TRBV6-2/TRBV6-3
abundance: -
d_gene: TRBD1
CDR3nt: TGTGCCAGCAGTTCTCACAGGGGGTCCTACGAGCAGCACTTC
CDR3aa: CASSSHRGSYEQHF

j_gene: TRBJ2-5
v_gene: TRBV7-9
abundance: -
d_gene: TRBD2
CDR3nt: TGTGCCAGCAGCTTCGGGACTAGCGGGAGTAGAGAGGCCCAGTACTTC
CDR3aa: CASSFGTSGSREAQYF